The source of this TCR beta chain is a study of blood T cell repertoires in COVID-19. Study-wide background: Samples representing acute and convalescent COVID-19 were sourced from the United States, Italy and Spain.

As handled by the study authors: Scientists estimated how many nucleated cells there were by amplifying reference gene primers. Assay: immunoSEQ multiplex PCR; the TCRdb copy retains only in-frame clones and omits some. The V and J calls and the clone size are those of that table, but D and trimming were determined from the DNA. Of around 620,000 clones listed, approximately 90% are singletons. After removal of 5 bases from V and 5 bases from J, the junction contained 10 bases not matched to a gene. Germline CDR1 SGHTA, CDR2 FQGTGA. The CDR3 has 15 amino acids. The chain uses TRBV7-3 and TRBJ1-2, with 8 nucleotides matching TRBD1. Source material: peripheral blood. The source of this sequence is a woman under 30 with acute or convalescent COVID-19. The CDR3: CASSQGTGSNYGYTF. The DNA for the CDR3 is TGTGCCAGCAGCCAAGGGACAGGATCGAATTATGGCTACACCTTC.